A selection of T cell receptor beta chains follows, all from one sample in a study of molecular identifiers for immune sequencing clone quantification. TCRdb reprocessed the PCR reads via MiXCR and lists one record per CDR3 protein. The sample includes some 100,000 distinct CDR3 sequences, roughly a third of them seen just once. Sample: naive CD8+ T cells from blood, with Jurkat cell RNA spiked in. The receptors stem from a human donor in good health. Some libraries in this study had Jurkat cell RNA spiked in. Both conserved end residues are part of each CDR3. Each record gives: V gene, clone size, J gene, D gene, CDR3 protein, CDR3 DNA. D genes are given only for firm matches. Not all rows give a size; the values are once, few, many and, for expanded clones, a class.

TRBV20-1	-	TRBJ2-7	-	CSATPGRSYEQYF	TGCAGTGCTACTCCCGGCAGATCCTACGAGCAGTACTTC
TRBV20-1	few	TRBJ2-5	-	CSANRAAVDSQEPQYF	TGCAGTGCAAATAGGGCCGCAGTGGATAGTCAAGAGCCCCAGTACTTC
TRBV2	few	TRBJ2-3	TRBD2	CASRGGRSVTDTQYF	TGTGCCAGCAGGGGGGGGAGGAGCGTCACAGATACGCAGTATTTT
TRBV7-9	few	TRBJ2-5	-	CASSLDSRRKETQYF	TGTGCCAGCAGCTTAGATTCGCGGCGGAAAGAGACCCAGTACTTC
TRBV7-9	few	TRBJ2-7	-	CASSPQTTRGSYEQYF	TGTGCCAGCAGCCCCCAGACTACCAGGGGCTCCTACGAGCAGTACTTC
TRBV7-8	many	TRBJ1-5	-	CASSLGGTPGQEPQHF	TGTGCCAGCAGCTTAGGGGGGACGCCGGGCCAGGAGCCCCAGCATTTT
TRBV7-3	-	TRBJ2-3	-	CARSFSLAPTDTQYF	TGTGCCCGCAGCTTTTCCCTCGCGCCCACAGATACGCAGTATTTT
TRBV7-9	many	TRBJ2-2	-	CASSTYTGELFF	TGTGCCAGCAGCACCTACACCGGGGAGCTGTTTTTT
TRBV6-5	-	TRBJ2-5	-	CASSYSSGTKTQYF	TGTGCCAGCAGTTACTCGAGCGGGACAAAGACCCAGTACTTC
TRBV6-5	-	TRBJ2-2	-	CASSPFIANRGELFF	TGTGCCAGCAGTCCCTTTATAGCGAACAGAGGGGAGCTGTTTTTT
TRBV27	-	TRBJ2-5	TRBD1	CACSRQGRRETQYF	TGTGCCTGCAGTCGACAGGGACGCAGGGAGACCCAGTACTTC
TRBV4-2	-	TRBJ2-2	TRBD1	CASSPPRGRGQGTGELYF	TGTGCCAGCAGCCCCCCTCGTGGCCGGGGACAGGGCACCGGGGAGCTGTATTTT
TRBV27	-	TRBJ2-7	-	CASFSVSYEQYF	TGTGCCAGCTTCTCAGTCTCCTATGAGCAGTACTTC
TRBV11-2	-	TRBJ2-5	-	CVSSSPGGPTQYF	TGTGTCAGCAGCTCCCCCGGGGGACCGACCCAGTACTTC
TRBV7-9	few	TRBJ2-2	TRBD2	CASSSTLSGRAAGELFF	TGTGCCAGCAGCTCAACCCTTAGCGGGAGGGCCGCCGGGGAGCTGTTTTTT
TRBV4-3	few	TRBJ2-2	TRBD1	CASSQVMRTGSNTGELFF	TGCGCCAGCAGCCAAGTTATGAGGACAGGGTCTAACACCGGGGAGCTGTTTTTT
TRBV13	few	TRBJ2-2	TRBD2	CASSTRLAGGTGELFF	TGTGCCAGCAGCACCCGACTAGCGGGAGGAACCGGGGAGCTGTTTTTT
TRBV18	few	TRBJ1-1	-	CASSPARNEAFF	TGTGCCAGCTCACCAGCGAGGAATGAAGCTTTCTTT
TRBV20-1	few	TRBJ2-1	-	CSAGGGASVAPISSYNEQFF	TGCAGTGCAGGGGGGGGGGCTAGCGTTGCCCCGATTAGCTCCTACAATGAGCAGTTCTTC
TRBV27	few	TRBJ1-5	-	CASSLSIVQPQHF	TGTGCCAGCAGTTTATCGATCGTTCAGCCCCAGCATTTT
TRBV28	few	TRBJ1-1	-	CASSTITEAFF	TGTGCCAGCAGCACGATCACTGAAGCTTTCTTT
TRBV20-1	-	TRBJ2-4	-	CSARDQIEYIQYF	TGCAGTGCTAGGGACCAGATCGAGTACATTCAGTACTTC
TRBV4-1	few	TRBJ1-1	-	CASSQDQVGLEVRSFF	TGCGCCAGCAGCCAAGATCAGGTTGGACTGGAGGTTAGGTCTTTCTTT
TRBV2	-	TRBJ2-3	TRBD2	CARQVVSGNSRFDTDSQYF	TGTGCCAGACAGGTTGTCAGCGGGAACTCCCGATTTGACACAGATTCGCAGTATTTT
TRBV5-1	few	TRBJ2-1	-	CASSLAGGSGEQFF	TGCGCCAGCAGCTTGGCCGGGGGTTCCGGGGAGCAGTTCTTC
TRBV27	-	TRBJ1-1	-	CASSLISWTGATEAFF	TGTGCCAGCAGTTTAATTTCATGGACGGGGGCCACTGAAGCTTTCTTT
TRBV11-3	-	TRBJ2-7	TRBD2	CASSAGEGLAGAYEQYF	TGTGCCAGCAGCGCAGGAGAGGGACTAGCGGGAGCCTACGAGCAGTACTTC
TRBV12-3/TRBV12-4	-	TRBJ2-2	-	CASGPGLGELVF	TGTGCCAGCGGGCCGGGACTCGGGGAGCTGGTTTTT
TRBV4-1	few	TRBJ2-7	-	CASSHGGSEQYF	TGCGCCAGCAGCCACGGGGGTTCCGAGCAGTACTTC
TRBV5-5	many	TRBJ2-3	TRBD2	CASSTRLAGEVDTQYF	TGTGCCAGCAGCACTCGCCTAGCGGGAGAAGTAGATACGCAGTATTTT
TRBV6-2/TRBV6-3	many	TRBJ1-5	-	CASIDSSNQPQHF	TGTGCCAGCATTGACAGTAGCAATCAGCCCCAGCATTTT
TRBV5-6	many	TRBJ2-3	-	CASRLPSMTDTQYF	TGTGCCAGCAGACTCCCGTCCATGACAGATACGCAGTATTTT
TRBV2	few	TRBJ2-7	TRBD1	CASSEVRGQGTGRPYEQYF	TGTGCCAGCAGTGAGGTTCGGGGACAGGGCACAGGACGCCCCTACGAGCAGTACTTC
TRBV5-1	-	TRBJ2-7	TRBD2	CASSLGRDYSYEQYF	TGCGCCAGCAGCTTGGGTAGGGACTACTCGTACGAGCAGTACTTC
TRBV24-1	many	TRBJ1-1	-	CATSPAGDTEAFF	TGTGCCACCAGTCCGGCAGGGGATACTGAAGCTTTCTTT
TRBV7-9	few	TRBJ2-5	TRBD1	CASSSKLYTGELYQETQYF	TGTGCCAGCAGCTCAAAGCTCTATACAGGGGAACTGTACCAAGAGACCCAGTACTTC
TRBV6-2/TRBV6-3	-	TRBJ1-5	TRBD1	CASSYWTGAQHSNQPQHF	TGTGCCAGCAGTTACTGGACAGGGGCCCAACATAGCAATCAGCCCCAGCATTTT
TRBV29-1	-	TRBJ2-3	-	CSASAGDGGPHTQYF	TGCAGCGCCTCGGCGGGGGACGGGGGCCCACATACGCAGTATTTT
TRBV7-2	many	TRBJ2-3	TRBD2	CASSPTSTYTQYF	TGTGCCAGCAGCCCGACTAGCACCTATACGCAGTATTTT
TRBV5-1	once	TRBJ2-1	-	CASSLGSLYNEQFF	TGCGCCAGCAGCTTGGGTAGCCTTTACAATGAGCAGTTCTTC
TRBV4-3	few	TRBJ1-1	-	CASSQGLQPNTEAFF	TGCGCCAGCAGCCAAGGACTTCAGCCGAACACTGAAGCTTTCTTT
TRBV7-8	-	TRBJ2-7	-	CASSFRSYRGGEQYF	TGTGCCAGCAGCTTTAGGTCATACAGGGGGGGAGAGCAGTACTTC
TRBV9	-	TRBJ2-1	-	CASTLGGYSYNEQFF	TGTGCCAGCACCCTGGGGGGATACTCCTACAATGAGCAGTTCTTC
TRBV29-1	few	TRBJ2-7	-	CSVESAAKGSYEQYF	TGCAGCGTTGAGTCAGCCGCGAAGGGCTCCTACGAGCAGTACTTC
TRBV25-1	few	TRBJ2-5	-	CASSEYPREGEETQYF	TGTGCCAGCAGTGAATATCCCAGGGAAGGGGAAGAGACCCAGTACTTC
TRBV28	few	TRBJ2-5	TRBD2	CASSFGGGETQYF	TGTGCCAGCAGTTTCGGGGGGGGCGAGACCCAGTACTTC
TRBV19	many	TRBJ1-2	-	CASSIEGHFNYGYTF	TGTGCCAGTAGTATAGAGGGACACTTCAACTATGGCTACACCTTC
TRBV4-2	many	TRBJ2-7	-	CASSQVQATAYEQYF	TGTGCCAGCAGCCAAGTCCAGGCCACCGCCTACGAGCAGTACTTC
TRBV7-3	-	TRBJ2-5	TRBD2	CASSLAGGQETQYF	TGTGCCAGCAGCTTAGCGGGAGGGCAAGAGACCCAGTACTTC
TRBV7-9	-	TRBJ2-1	TRBD2	CASRLAGDNEQFF	TGTGCCAGCAGACTAGCGGGGGACAATGAGCAGTTCTTC
TRBV9	-	TRBJ2-2	-	CASSVVSTGELFF	TGTGCCAGCAGCGTAGTGAGTACCGGGGAGCTGTTTTTT
TRBV5-1	few	TRBJ1-2	-	CASSYTPLDGEIYGYTF	TGCGCCAGCAGTTACACCCCCCTGGACGGGGAGATCTATGGCTACACCTTC
TRBV18	many	TRBJ1-5	-	CASSTRTVSNQPQHF	TGTGCCAGCTCAACACGGACAGTTAGCAATCAGCCCCAGCATTTT
TRBV30	-	TRBJ1-2	-	CAWNGSHYGYTF	TGTGCCTGGAACGGGAGTCACTATGGCTACACCTTC